These 20 T cell receptor beta chains originate from one sample sequenced in a study of T cell changes during pregnancy in multiple sclerosis. Some clones are missing from TCRdb's copy, which holds only in-frame ones; the method was immunoSEQ multiplex PCR. The table has some 54,000 clones, 93% seen once. The sample consisted of peripheral blood, taken after pregnancy. The receptors derive from a female donor with multiple sclerosis, enrolled in a pregnancy study.

The chain recombines TRBV25-1 with TRBJ1-4, with TRBD1 matching over 11 bases. This CDR3 has 17 amino acids. Germline CDR1 MGHDK, CDR2 SYGVNS. Losses at the gene ends were 4 bases for V and 0 bases for J; bases not matched to a gene: 4. CDR3 DNA sequence: TGTGCCAGCAGTGGGGGACAGGGGGAATCAACTAATGAAAAACTGTTTTTT. This sequence encodes CASSGGQGESTNEKLFF.

The chain is built from TRBV7-6 and TRBJ2-5; 10 bases map to TRBD2. Germline trimming cut 5 bases from V and 0 bases from J; bases unmatched to any gene: 6. The CDR3 length is 16 residues. Germline lookup yields CDR1 SGHVS and CDR2 FNYEAQ. The CDR3 region is CASSARLAGHQETQYF. CDR3 DNA sequence: TGTGCCAGCAGCGCAAGACTAGCGGGCCACCAAGAGACCCAGTACTTC. The full variable domain, with the rest looked up from reference TRBV7-6 and TRBJ2-5, is GAGVSQSPRYKVTKRGQDVALRCDPISGHVSLYWYRQALGQGPEFLTYFNYEAQQDKSGLPNDRFSAERPEGSISTLTIQRTEQRDSAMYRCASSARLAGHQETQYFGPGTRLLVL.

The V gene is TRBV7-9, the J gene TRBJ2-1, with 11 bases lining up with TRBD2. J gave up 13 bases and V 1 base, and 9 bases lay outside the gene matches. This CDR3 comprises 15 residues. Germline CDR1 SEHNR, CDR2 FQNEAQ (reference sequence). CDR3 sequence (DNA): TGTGCCAGCAGCTTAGTTGGTAGCGGGAGGGCCGGACAGTTCTTC. The encoded protein is CASSLVGSGRAGQFF.

The gene calls are TRBV30 and TRBJ2-1; 8 bases are shared with TRBD2. The germline V gene has CDR1 GTSNPN and CDR2 SVGIG (reference sequence). The CDR3 has 13 residues. The CDR3 reads CAYDTGGRNEQFF. In DNA form, the CDR3 reads TGTGCATATGACACCGGCGGGAGGAATGAGCAGTTCTTC.

As concerns this clone: Other DNA variants within this sample encode the same CDR3. The genes are TRBV5-1 and TRBJ2-7; D possibly uses TRBD1 or TRBD2 (6 bases each). CDR1 and CDR2 from the germline V gene are SGHRS and YFSETQ. V was pared by 4 bases and J by 6 bases, with 11 bases between. The CDR3 consists of 12 residues. CDR3 nucleotide sequence: TGCGCCAGCAGCCTGGAGGGGGTCGAGCAGTACTTC. Residues: CASSLEGVEQYF.

The chain employs TRBV19 and TRBJ2-3, with TRBD2 identical over 8 bases. V gave up 3 bases and J gave up 0 bases; unmatched junction bases: 5. This CDR3 region has 16 residues. Per germline, CDR1 LNHDA and CDR2 SQIVND (reference sequence). The CDR3 here is CASSILSGASTDTQYF. CDR3 sequence (DNA): TGTGCCAGTAGTATTCTTAGCGGGGCTAGCACAGATACGCAGTATTTT.

V and J are TRBV19 and TRBJ2-3, with 8 bases lining up with TRBD1. Germline CDR1 reads LNHDA; CDR2 reads SQIVND (reference sequence). The CDR3 runs to 16 residues. The V segment lost 3 bases and the J segment 4 bases; nucleotides outside the gene matches: 9. CDR3 DNA: TGTGCCAGTAGTATTTTTGGGACAGGCGGCCCAGATACGCAGTATTTT. This translates into CASSIFGTGGPDTQYF.

The chain carries TRBV27 and TRBJ2-5; D is unclear. Germline-derived CDR1 and CDR2 are MNHEY and SMNVEV (reference sequence). Trimming stripped 1 base from V and 5 bases from J, with 11 bases between. CDR3 length: 14 amino acids. CDR3 DNA: TGTGCCAGCAGTTTATTTTACGGTATGGAGACCCAGTACTTC. Translation: CASSLFYGMETQYF.

V gene TRBV28 combines with J gene TRBJ2-1; 9 nucleotides agree with TRBD2. V was clipped by 3 bases and J by 7 bases; unmatched bases: 10. Germline assignment: CDR1 MDHEN and CDR2 SYDVKM. The CDR3 runs to 16 residues. The CDR3 loop reads CASSFKGGRDYNEQFF. The CDR3 DNA is TGTGCCAGCAGTTTTAAGGGCGGGAGGGATTATAATGAGCAGTTCTTC.

This chain connects TRBV2 to TRBJ2-7; 14 bases line up with TRBD2. Germline CDR1 reads SNHLY; CDR2 reads FYNNEI. The CDR3 consists of 18 residues. Germline trimming cut 5 bases from V and 0 bases from J; bases unmatched to any gene: 9. The CDR3 nucleotides read TGTGCCAGCAGTCCCCTGACTAGCGGGAGGGCCCCCTCCTACGAGCAGTACTTC. Its translation is CASSPLTSGRAPSYEQYF. Using reference TRBV2 and TRBJ2-7 for the parts outside the CDR3, the full variable domain is EPEVTQTPSHQVTQMGQEVILRCVPISNHLYFYWYRQILGQKVEFLVSFYNNEISEKSEIFDDQFSVERPDGSNFTLKIRSTKLEDSAMYFCASSPLTSGRAPSYEQYFGPGTRLTVT.

V is TRBV15 and J is TRBJ1-4; D gene unclear. Per the germline V gene, CDR1 is LNHNV and CDR2 is YYDKDF (reference sequence). V was pared by 3 bases and J by 1 base, with 12 bases between. This CDR3 spans 16 amino acids. The CDR3 DNA sequence: TGTGCCACCAGCAGGCGTTGGAGTGGAACTAATGAAAAACTGTTTTTT. The encoded protein is CATSRRWSGTNEKLFF.

The chain has TRBV4-2 and TRBJ2-5, with TRBD2 matching 11 bases. CDR1 and CDR2 from the germline V gene are LGHNA and YNFKEQ. This CDR3 contains 18 residues. J was trimmed by 4 bases and V by 1 base; bases with no gene match: 11. This chain's CDR3 is CASSQGGTSGWGGETQYF. The CDR3 DNA sequence: TGTGCCAGCAGCCAAGGTGGGACTAGCGGCTGGGGGGGAGAGACCCAGTACTTC.

This chain links TRBV10-3 with TRBJ2-3; a weak D match, TRBD2 (6 bases). Germline values: CDR1 ENHRY, CDR2 SYGVKD. The germline V and J ends were trimmed by 11 bases and 4 bases, with 16 bases remaining between them. The CDR3 totals 13 residues. DNA of the CDR3: TGTGCCGGGCGAGAGGAGGGAGCAGATACGCAGTATTTT. As protein: CAGREEGADTQYF.

V usage is TRBV7-6 and J usage is TRBJ1-1; D unresolved. The CDR3 is 14 amino acids. Germline assignment: CDR1 SGHVS and CDR2 FNYEAQ. V lost 5 bases to trimming and J lost 0 bases, with 10 bases between them. CDR3 bases: TGTGCCAGCAGCGCGGCGGTAGTGAACACTGAAGCTTTCTTT. Translation gives CASSAAVVNTEAFF. The full variable domain, completed using reference TRBV7-6 and TRBJ1-1, is GAGVSQSPRYKVTKRGQDVALRCDPISGHVSLYWYRQALGQGPEFLTYFNYEAQQDKSGLPNDRFSAERPEGSISTLTIQRTEQRDSAMYRCASSAAVVNTEAFFGQGTRLTVV.

This clone was recorded only once. The chain carries TRBV9 and TRBJ1-5, with a tentative D call TRBD1 (5 bases). Looked up from germline, CDR1 is SGDLS and CDR2 is YYNGEE. The ends were cut back, 3 bases at V and 6 bases at J, with 19 bases in the middle. The length of the CDR3 is 16 residues. The chain's CDR3 is CASSAGPDRLVQPQHF. For the CDR3, the DNA is TGTGCCAGCAGCGCCGGGCCAGACAGATTAGTTCAGCCCCAGCATTTT.

The chain has TRBV4-1 and TRBJ2-4, with TRBD2 matching 16 bases. CDR3 length equals 19 residues. Germline trimming cut 1 base from V and 7 bases from J; bases unmatched to any gene: 10. CDR1 and CDR2 from the germline V gene are MGHRA and YSYEKL. The CDR3, as DNA: TGCGCCAGCAGCCAAGGGACCGGGACTAGCGGGAGGGTCAGGAACATTCAGTACTTC. It is translated as CASSQGTGTSGRVRNIQYF.

The J gene is TRBJ2-3, the V gene TRBV6-6; 13 nucleotides line up with TRBD2. The V gene end was trimmed by 6 bases and the J gene end by 9 bases; junction bases not matched to a gene: 9. This CDR3 is 15 amino acids long. Germline V CDR1 and CDR2: MNHNY, SVGAGI (reference sequence). The CDR3 bases are TGTGCCAGCAGCTCCGGACTAGCGGGAGTCGAGACGCAGTATTTT. It translates to CASSSGLAGVETQYF.

The chain joins TRBV15 to TRBJ2-2, with 9 bases lining up with TRBD2. The germline CDR1 and CDR2 sequences are LNHNV and YYDKDF (reference sequence). After removal of 0 bases from V and 1 base from J, the junction contained 3 bases not matched to a gene. The CDR3 loop spans 17 amino acids. Written as DNA, the CDR3 is TGTGCCACCAGCAGAGACAGACTAGCGGAGAACACCGGGGAGCTGTTTTTT. The encoded protein is CATSRDRLAENTGELFF.

This clone occurred a few times. J is TRBJ2-1 and V is TRBV27; D gene ambiguous. This CDR3 has 14 residues. The germline V gene encodes CDR1 MNHEY and CDR2 SMNVEV (reference sequence). The ends were cut back, 6 bases at V and 0 bases at J, with 9 bases in the middle. DNA for the CDR3: TGTGCCAGCAGCCTTAGCTACTCCTACAATGAGCAGTTCTTC. It encodes CASSLSYSYNEQFF.

The chain is built from TRBV6-6 and TRBJ2-1; maybe TRBD2 (6 bases). This CDR3 contains 15 residues. Germline V CDR1 and CDR2: MNHNY, SVGAGI (reference sequence). Trimming removed 4 bases at V and 6 bases at J, with 16 bases between. The CDR3 sequence: CASSSPKDYTNEQFF. The CDR3 DNA follows: TGTGCCAGCAGTTCCCCAAAGGACTACACCAATGAGCAGTTCTTC.